A single sample is the source of the 29 T cell receptor beta chains below, sequenced in a study. TCRdb re-called the RT-PCR reads through MiXCR, storing one row per CDR3 protein. The sample lists about 700,000 distinct CDR3 sequences; 13% to 15% were seen once. The specimen sequenced was memory CD4+ T cells from blood. These receptor sequences come from a female donor in good health, serving as a healthy control.

The chain combines TRBV7-9 with TRBJ1-2; tentative D call: TRBD1 (6 bases). V lost 1 base and J 6 bases, leaving 12 bases between the germline ends. The CDR3 length is 14 residues. The germline CDR1 and CDR2 sequences are SEHNR and FQNEAQ (reference sequence). CDR3 amino acids: CASSLDGGLNGYTF. The CDR3 DNA sequence: TGTGCCAGCAGCTTAGACGGGGGGCTAAATGGCTACACCTTC.

The chain employs TRBV6-2 or TRBV6-3 and TRBJ2-3; TRBD2 matches at 13 bases. This CDR3 has 16 amino acids. The ends lost 5 bases at V and 5 bases at J; junction bases unmatched: 7. CDR1 is MNHEY and CDR2 is SVGEGT in the germline V gene. The CDR3 nucleotides read TGTGCCAGCAGTCGGACTAGCGGGAGCGGCGGAGATACGCAGTATTTT. This gives the protein CASSRTSGSGGDTQYF.

This clonotype was observed many times. The V gene is TRBV10-3, the J gene TRBJ1-2, with TRBD1 matching over 7 bases. Germline assignment: CDR1 ENHRY and CDR2 SYGVKD. The CDR3 is 14 amino acids. Trimming removed 1 base from V and 6 bases from J; junction bases left unmatched: 5. CDR3 in amino acids: CAISELQGLDGYTF. CDR3 bases: TGTGCCATCAGTGAGTTACAGGGGTTGGATGGCTACACCTTC.

This clonotype was picked up a small number of times. The V gene is TRBV20-1, the J gene TRBJ1-1; TRBD1 agrees at 8 bases. Germline CDR1 reads DFQATT; CDR2 reads SNEGSKA (reference sequence). The CDR3 is made up of 12 amino acids. The junction had 3 bases not matched to a gene; V was cut back by 5 bases and J by 4 bases. CDR3: CSALTGGTEAFF. The CDR3 DNA is TGCAGTGCTCTTACAGGGGGCACTGAAGCTTTCTTT.

The J gene is TRBJ1-1, the V gene TRBV10-3, with D tentatively TRBD1 (5 bases). The germline CDR1 and CDR2 sequences are ENHRY and SYGVKD. The CDR3 consists of 14 residues. Trimming shortened V by 0 bases and J by 5 bases, and 10 bases separated the two germline ends. The CDR3 loop is CAISESGGKTEAFF. The DNA of the CDR3 is TGTGCCATCAGTGAGTCCGGGGGAAAGACTGAAGCTTTCTTT.

This clonotype was seen a few times. The chain links TRBV7-6 to TRBJ2-6; D perhaps matches TRBD2 (6 bases). The CDR3 runs 14 residues. Looked up from germline, CDR1 is SGHVS and CDR2 is FNYEAQ. V was trimmed by 1 base and J by 8 bases, leaving 9 bases between them. CDR3 nucleotides: TGTGCCAGCAGCTTAGACAGGACTACCAACGTCCTGACTTTC. This translates into CASSLDRTTNVLTF.

This clonotype was observed a handful of times. The rearrangement joins TRBV27 to TRBJ1-2; TRBD1 matches at 7 bases. CDR1 MNHEY and CDR2 SMNVEV come from the germline V gene (reference sequence). The length of the CDR3 is 15 residues. The trim removed 4 bases at V and 3 bases at J, leaving 8 bases unmatched. The CDR3 protein is CASSSPNRGHYGYTF. CDR3 DNA: TGTGCCAGCAGTTCCCCAAACAGGGGACACTATGGCTACACCTTC.

The chain joins TRBV6-1 to TRBJ2-1; D is unclear. The CDR3 spans 14 residues. Looked up from germline, CDR1 is MNHNS and CDR2 is SASEGT. Trimming took off 11 bases at V and 0 bases at J, with 14 bases between the two ends. Here the CDR3 DNA reads TGTGCCGTTGCAGACGGTAGCTCCTACAATGAGCAGTTCTTC. This codes for CAVADGSSYNEQFF.

This clonotype came up many times. The chain couples TRBV30 to TRBJ2-1; 7 bases line up with TRBD2. Germline V gene lookup returns CDR1 GTSNPN and CDR2 SVGIG (reference sequence). CDR3 size: 11 residues. Unmatched junction bases numbered 1, after V lost 1 base and J lost 10 bases. The CDR3 protein is CAWSAGGEQFF. The DNA of the CDR3 is TGTGCCTGGAGTGCGGGAGGAGAGCAGTTCTTC.

This clonotype showed up many times. This chain uses TRBV7-2 with TRBJ2-4; possibly TRBD1 or TRBD2 for D (5 bases each). Trimming removed 1 base from V and 5 bases from J, with 24 bases in between. CDR1 and CDR2 from the germline V gene are SGHTA and FQGNSA. The CDR3 totals 19 residues. CDR3 residues: CASSLVRGRAPTTENIQYF. DNA for the CDR3: TGTGCCAGCAGCTTAGTTCGGGGCAGGGCCCCTACTACCGAAAACATTCAGTACTTC.

This clonotype was counted between two and nine times. The genes are TRBV6-5 and TRBJ1-5; D is perhaps TRBD1 (5 bases). This CDR3 has 14 residues. Trimming shortened V by 6 bases and J by 5 bases, and 14 bases separated the two germline ends. Germline V gene lookup returns CDR1 MNHEY and CDR2 SVGAGI. The CDR3 DNA reads TGTGCCAGCAGCCCTCGGGACCTTTATCAGCCCCAGCATTTT. Translated, it gives CASSPRDLYQPQHF.

This clonotype was detected a few times. The J gene is TRBJ1-5, the V gene TRBV24-1; perhaps TRBD1 as D (6 bases). This CDR3 spans 14 amino acids. Germline V CDR1 and CDR2: KGHDR, SFDVKD. The V end lost 8 bases, the J end lost 0 bases, and 10 bases lay between the germline ends. The DNA of the CDR3 is TGTGCCACCAAAGGGGGATATAGCAATCAGCCCCAGCATTTT. Translation: CATKGGYSNQPQHF.

This clonotype was recorded many times. The chain combines TRBV20-1 with TRBJ2-2, with D tentatively TRBD2 (6 bases). Germline-derived CDR1 and CDR2 are DFQATT and SNEGSKA (reference sequence). The CDR3 extends over 16 amino acids. The V end lost 4 bases, the J end lost 0 bases, and 15 bases lay between the germline ends. The chain's CDR3 is CSATNFGSANTGELFF. The CDR3 DNA reads as TGCAGTGCTACCAACTTCGGGAGCGCGAACACCGGGGAGCTGTTTTTT.

This clonotype was detected a few times. The J gene is TRBJ2-1, the V gene TRBV5-6; D ambiguous. V dropped 0 bases and J dropped 9 bases, with 7 bases sitting between them. Germline V gene lookup returns CDR1 SGHDT and CDR2 YYEEEE. This CDR3 spans 12 amino acids. The CDR3 here is CASSLDTREQFF. CDR3 DNA: TGTGCCAGCAGCTTGGATACCCGTGAGCAGTTCTTC.

This clonotype was seen at least ten times. The chain recombines TRBV20-1 with TRBJ2-3, with TRBD2 matching 10 bases. Germline CDR1 reads DFQATT; CDR2 reads SNEGSKA (reference sequence). Trimming cost V 6 bases and J 3 bases; bases outside gene matches: 9. The CDR3 extends over 15 amino acids. CDR3: CSAEAGTSVTDTQYF. For the CDR3, the DNA is TGCAGTGCCGAAGCCGGGACTAGCGTAACAGATACGCAGTATTTT.

Turning to this clonotype: This sequence may be a read error, since a much larger clone differs from it by one base. The chain recombines TRBV4-1 with TRBJ2-4; either TRBD1 or TRBD2 may supply D (5 bases each). The CDR3 sequence is 17 residues long. Per the germline V gene, CDR1 is MGHRA and CDR2 is YSYEKL. CDR3 nucleotide sequence: TGCGCCAGCAGCCAAGCTGGGACCCAGCTTGCCAAATACATTCAGTACTTC. Translated: CASSQAGTQLAKYIQYF.

This clonotype turned up a few times. V usage is TRBV29-1 and J usage is TRBJ2-7; 9 positions agree with TRBD1. Germline assignment: CDR1 SQVTM and CDR2 ANQGSEA. With 5 bases clipped from V and 0 bases from J, the junction kept 14 bases outside the gene matches. The CDR3 is 17 amino acids. Written as DNA, the CDR3 is TGCAGCGTTTGGGGGGGACAGGGAGGTCGGAGCTCCTACGAGCAGTACTTC. As protein: CSVWGGQGGRSSYEQYF.

The chain couples TRBV20-1 to TRBJ1-6; the match to TRBD1 covers 7 bases. The CDR3 loop spans 14 amino acids. Trimming took 2 bases from V and 6 from J; bases not matched to a gene: 4. The germline V gene encodes CDR1 DFQATT and CDR2 SNEGSKA (reference sequence). The chain's CDR3 is CSARPGQLNSPLHF. The CDR3 nucleotides are TGCAGTGCTAGACCGGGACAGCTTAATTCACCCCTCCACTTT.

This clonotype was observed many times. The chain combines TRBV6-5 with TRBJ1-1, with D perhaps TRBD1 (5 bases). The germline V and J ends were trimmed by 2 bases and 6 bases, with 13 bases remaining between them. The CDR3 has 14 amino acids. Germline V lookup: CDR1 MNHEY, CDR2 SVGAGI. This CDR3 is CASSYGDQNAEAFF. CDR3 coding DNA: TGTGCCAGCAGTTACGGGGACCAAAACGCTGAAGCTTTCTTT.

This clonotype was recorded a few times. V usage is TRBV27 and J usage is TRBJ1-1; D remains unclear. The CDR3 covers 12 residues. CDR1 is MNHEY and CDR2 is SMNVEV in the germline V gene (reference sequence). Trimming removed 4 bases at V and 8 bases at J, with 11 bases between. The CDR3 nucleotides are TGTGCCAGCAGTTCCTACACCGAGGAAGCTTTCTTT. Protein product: CASSSYTEEAFF.

The rearrangement links TRBV5-5 to TRBJ2-1; no firm D call. Trimming pared 2 bases from V and 6 bases from J, leaving 27 bases between. The CDR3 extends over 19 amino acids. Germline lookup yields CDR1 SGHKS and CDR2 YYEKEE (reference sequence). The CDR3: CASSLSFSPANSFTNEQFF. DNA for the CDR3: TGTGCCAGCAGCTTAAGCTTTTCCCCAGCCAACAGCTTCACCAATGAGCAGTTCTTC.

This clonotype was found a few times. V usage is TRBV6-4 and J usage is TRBJ2-7; 12 bases map to TRBD2. The length of the CDR3 is 17 residues. The V segment lost 0 bases and the J segment 2 bases; nucleotides outside the gene matches: 5. The V gene's germline CDR1 is MRHNA and CDR2 SNTAGT. For the CDR3, the DNA is TGTGCCAGCAGTGACTCGAAGCTAGCGGGGGGGCCCTACGAGCAGTACTTC. It is translated as CASSDSKLAGGPYEQYF.

This clonotype was detected a few times. The chain combines TRBV10-3 with TRBJ2-2; 12 bases match TRBD2. With V trimmed by 4 bases and J by 3 bases, 3 bases remained unmatched. The CDR3 runs to 16 residues. Germline V CDR1 and CDR2: ENHRY, SYGVKD. The chain's CDR3 is CAISGLAGGDTGELFF. CDR3 DNA: TGTGCCATCAGTGGGCTAGCGGGAGGGGACACCGGGGAGCTGTTTTTT.

This clonotype was seen many times. The rearrangement links TRBV15 to TRBJ2-1; D unresolved. The ends were cut back, 5 bases at V and 2 bases at J, with 22 bases in the middle. CDR3 length: 18 amino acids. The germline V gene has CDR1 LNHNV and CDR2 YYDKDF (reference sequence). The CDR3 is CATSPMGGGSRTYNEQFF. The DNA for the CDR3 is TGTGCCACCAGCCCAATGGGCGGCGGATCTAGGACCTACAATGAGCAGTTCTTC.

This clonotype came up a few times. The chain couples TRBV5-1 to TRBJ2-1; D not resolved. V lost 5 bases to trimming and J lost 5 bases, with 14 bases between them. The CDR3 is made up of 14 amino acids. Germline V CDR1 and CDR2: SGHRS, YFSETQ. In nucleotides, the CDR3 is TGCGCCAGCAGTGGGCCAGCCGCGAACAATGAGCAGTTCTTC. Protein sequence: CASSGPAANNEQFF.

This clonotype was found many times. The genes are TRBV20-1 and TRBJ1-6; a weak D match, TRBD1 (5 bases). The germline V and J ends were trimmed by 0 bases and 9 bases, with 15 bases remaining between them. Germline values: CDR1 DFQATT, CDR2 SNEGSKA (reference sequence). The CDR3 loop spans 15 amino acids. The CDR3 spells CSARDEGQGGSPLHF. The CDR3 DNA sequence: TGCAGTGCTAGAGATGAGGGGCAGGGTGGTTCACCCCTCCACTTT.

This clonotype was seen only a few times. The V gene is TRBV4-1, the J gene TRBJ2-2; no reliable D call. With 1 base removed from V and 7 bases from J, the gap between germline ends came to 4 bases. CDR3 size: 12 residues. The germline gives CDR1 MGHRA, CDR2 YSYEKL. The CDR3 DNA sequence: TGCGCCAGCAGCCAAGCGAACGGGGAGCTGTTTTTT. Protein sequence: CASSQANGELFF.

This clonotype was counted many times. The V call is TRBV6-5, the J call TRBJ1-2, with TRBD1 matching over 10 bases. The CDR3 runs 15 residues. Trimming removed 5 bases from V and 8 bases from J; junction bases left unmatched: 11. Per germline, CDR1 MNHEY and CDR2 SVGAGI. The CDR3 nucleotides read TGTGCCAGCAGTACGGACAGGGGGGAGTTATACGGCTACACCTTC. The encoded protein is CASSTDRGELYGYTF.

Ten or more counts support this clonotype. This chain uses TRBV10-2 with TRBJ2-2, with D maybe TRBD1 (6 bases). The CDR3 extends over 15 amino acids. Germline-derived CDR1 and CDR2 are WSHSY and SAAADI. V lost 6 bases to trimming and J lost 4 bases, with 15 bases between them. In DNA, the CDR3 is TGCGCCAGCAGATCTCAGGGGAGTGGCACCGGGGAGCTGTTTTTT. Amino acid sequence: CASRSQGSGTGELFF.